Each of the 20 T cell receptor beta chains below was sequenced from the same sample in a study of blood T cell repertoires in COVID-19. Using immunoSEQ multiplex PCR, the repertoire was profiled, and TCRdb retains in-frame clones only, with some absent. The sample holds approximately 42,000 clones, over 65% seen once. Sequenced sample: peripheral blood. The receptor source for this set is a man older than 75 with acute or convalescent COVID-19.

This clone has only one observation. The chain combines TRBV3-1 (or the pseudogene TRBV3-2) with TRBJ2-1, with 10 bases matching TRBD2. Germline V lookup: CDR1 LGHDT, CDR2 YNNKEL (reference sequence). The CDR3 spans 15 residues. Trimming took 4 bases from V and 8 from J; bases not matched to a gene: 8. The CDR3 here is CASSPLAGVGDEQFF. CDR3 nucleotides: TGTGCCAGCAGCCCTCTAGCGGGAGTTGGGGATGAGCAGTTCTTC.

The chain employs TRBV4-1 and TRBJ1-4; D uncertain. This CDR3 spans 13 amino acids. With 5 bases removed from V and 8 bases from J, the gap between germline ends came to 12 bases. Germline values: CDR1 MGHRA, CDR2 YSYEKL. The CDR3 is CASSARTQEKLFF. CDR3 sequence (DNA): TGCGCCAGCAGCGCTCGGACTCAAGAAAAACTGTTTTTT.

The rearrangement uses TRBV19 and TRBJ1-5; D is uncertain. With 1 base removed from V and 2 bases from J, the gap between germline ends came to 9 bases. Germline values: CDR1 LNHDA, CDR2 SQIVND (reference sequence). The CDR3 has 15 residues. The CDR3 sequence is CASSIGLERNQPQHF. DNA for the CDR3: TGTGCCAGTAGTATAGGACTCGAGCGCAATCAGCCCCAGCATTTT.

This clone was observed many times. The chain recombines TRBV6-9 with TRBJ2-1; 11 bases line up with TRBD2. The junction had 8 bases not matched to a gene; V was cut back by 5 bases and J by 8 bases. This CDR3 has 15 amino acids. Germline CDR1 is MNHGY and CDR2 is SVAAGI. Here the CDR3 reads CASSRRTSGRHEQFF. DNA for the CDR3: TGTGCCAGCAGTCGTCGCACTAGCGGGAGACATGAGCAGTTCTTC.

This clone appeared a few times. The junction and the germline gene differ at one end; a read error may be behind it. The chain couples TRBV5-6 to TRBJ2-1; 8 nucleotides line up with TRBD2. CDR3 size: 12 residues. Per the germline V gene, CDR1 is SGHDT and CDR2 is YYEEEE. In nucleotides, the CDR3 is TGTGCCAGCACCTTGGTGTCGGGAGGGCCGGTCTTC. Protein sequence: CASTLVSGGPVF. The full variable domain, in which reference TRBV5-6 and TRBJ2-1 provide the parts outside the CDR3, is DAGVTQSPTHLIKTRGQQVTLRCSPKSGHDTVSWYQQALGQGPQFIFQYYEEEERQRGNFPDRFSGHQFPNYSSELNVNALLLGDSALYLCASTLVSGGPVFGPGTRLTVL.

The chain couples TRBV28 to TRBJ1-5; D is unresolved. This CDR3 has 14 residues. The V end was cut by 5 bases, the J end by 0 bases, with 8 bases between. Per germline, CDR1 MDHEN and CDR2 SYDVKM. CDR3 nucleotides: TGTGCCAGCAGTGTAAACTATAGCAATCAGCCCCAGCATTTT. As protein: CASSVNYSNQPQHF.

This clone occurred a few times. The CDR3 loop is CATSESSSGRLSEQFF. Here the CDR3 DNA reads TGTGCCACCAGTGAATCCAGTAGCGGGAGACTTTCCGAGCAGTTCTTC. The V and J genes are TRBV24-1 and TRBJ2-1; 9 bases fit TRBD2. CDR1 and CDR2 (germline): KGHDR, SFDVKD. The CDR3 consists of 16 residues. J gave up 10 bases and V 4 bases, and 13 bases lay outside the gene matches.

V usage is TRBV3-1 (or the pseudogene TRBV3-2) and J usage is TRBJ2-7, with 7 bases aligning to TRBD2. With 4 bases clipped from V and 7 bases from J, the junction kept 10 bases outside the gene matches. This CDR3 contains 14 residues. Germline assignment: CDR1 LGHDT and CDR2 YNNKEL (reference sequence). The CDR3 DNA reads TGTGCCAGCAGCCGTTCGGGAGGCACGGAGGAGCAGTACTTC. Protein: CASSRSGGTEEQYF.

The sample holds one count of this clone. This chain uses TRBV7-9 with TRBJ2-7; possible D gene TRBD1, 5 bases. Germline V lookup: CDR1 SEHNR, CDR2 FQNEAQ (reference sequence). This CDR3 region has 12 residues. V lost 6 bases to trimming and J lost 6 bases, with 12 bases between them. Here the CDR3 DNA reads TGTGCCAGCAGTTATCAGGGTAGCGAGCAGTACTTC. Protein product: CASSYQGSEQYF.

V is TRBV6-2 or TRBV6-3 and J is TRBJ2-7; D not certain. V gave up 2 bases and J gave up 10 bases, with 12 bases separating them. From germline, CDR1 is MNHEY and CDR2 SVGEGT. The CDR3 is 12 residues long. The CDR3 is CASSYAYPEQYF. The CDR3 DNA follows: TGTGCCAGCAGTTACGCATATCCAGAACAGTACTTC.

This sequence joins TRBV14 and TRBJ1-1; D perhaps matches TRBD1 (6 bases). V was cut by 5 bases and J by 1 base, with 14 bases left in between. The CDR3 length is 15 residues. Germline CDR1 is SGHDN and CDR2 is FVKESK. The CDR3 DNA follows: TGTGCCAGCAGCGGCACAGGGACGGGGAACACTGAAGCTTTCTTT. It yields the protein CASSGTGTGNTEAFF.

This chain joins TRBV29-1 and TRBJ2-5; D is uncertain. The CDR3 runs 12 residues. Germline CDR1 and CDR2: SQVTM and ANQGSEA. V lost 5 bases and J lost 6, with 13 bases in between. The CDR3 loop is CSVTTPGQTQYF. In DNA, the CDR3 is TGCAGCGTTACCACTCCGGGTCAGACCCAGTACTTC.

This chain links TRBV28 with TRBJ1-2; TRBD1 matches 7 bases. Germline CDR1 is MDHEN and CDR2 is SYDVKM. After removal of 3 bases from V and 5 bases from J, the junction contained 3 bases not matched to a gene. The CDR3 extends over 13 amino acids. CDR3 amino acids: CASSFPGGYGYTF. The CDR3, as DNA: TGTGCCAGCAGTTTCCCAGGGGGATATGGCTACACCTTC.

The chain employs TRBV20-1 and TRBJ2-7, with TRBD1 matching over 8 bases. The junction had 4 bases not matched to a gene; V was cut back by 6 bases and J by 6 bases. CDR3 size: 11 residues. CDR1 and CDR2 from the germline V gene are DFQATT and SNEGSKA (reference sequence). CDR3 protein: CSALDRGEQYF. CDR3 coding DNA: TGCAGTGCCCTTGACAGGGGCGAGCAGTACTTC.

This chain uses TRBV5-6 with TRBJ2-7; a weak D match, TRBD1 (6 bases). This CDR3 has 15 amino acids. In germline, CDR1 is SGHDT, CDR2 YYEEEE. The V gene lost 1 base and the J gene lost 3 bases, with 14 bases spanning the gap. The CDR3 is CASSLQGTNRYEQYF. The CDR3 coding sequence is TGTGCCAGCAGCTTGCAGGGGACAAATCGCTACGAGCAGTACTTC.

J is TRBJ2-2 and V is TRBV5-1; 9 bases are a match to TRBD1. Germline V CDR1 and CDR2: SGHRS, YFSETQ. The CDR3 is 14 amino acids. Germline trimming cut 3 bases from V and 5 bases from J; bases unmatched to any gene: 2. CDR3 bases: TGCGCCAGCAGCTCGGGACAGGGTACCGGGGAGCTGTTTTTT. Protein: CASSSGQGTGELFF.

The CDR3 sequence is CASSSPASGQGGETQYF. CDR3 DNA sequence: TGTGCCAGCAGTTCCCCAGCCTCGGGACAGGGAGGGGAGACCCAGTACTTC. This chain links TRBV28 with TRBJ2-5; TRBD1 aligns across 9 bases. The CDR3 has 17 residues. Germline trimming cut 4 bases from V and 5 bases from J; bases unmatched to any gene: 14. Germline V lookup: CDR1 MDHEN, CDR2 SYDVKM. The complete variable domain, with remaining parts taken from reference TRBV28 and TRBJ2-5, reads DVKVTQSSRYLVKRTGEKVFLECVQDMDHENMFWYRQDPGLGLRLIYFSYDVKMKEKGDIPEGYSVSREKKERFSLILESASTNQTSMYLCASSSPASGQGGETQYFGPGTRLLVL.

As for this clone: The junction differs from germline at one of its ends, possibly a read error. This chain connects TRBV2 to TRBJ1-1; no clear D gene. This CDR3 has 14 amino acids. Per germline, CDR1 SNHLY and CDR2 FYNNEI. The DNA of the CDR3 is TGTGCCAGCAGTCAAGCCGACACCTTCACTGAAGCTTTCTTT. The encoded protein is CASSQADTFTEAFF. Variable domain in full (rest from reference TRBV2 and TRBJ1-1): EPEVTQTPSHQVTQMGQEVILRCVPISNHLYFYWYRQILGQKVEFLVSFYNNEISEKSEIFDDQFSVERPDGSNFTLKIRSTKLEDSAMYFCASSQADTFTEAFFGQGTRLTVV.

V gene TRBV28 combines with J gene TRBJ1-2, with D hard to call. The V and J ends lost 6 bases and 6 bases respectively, with 14 bases between them. CDR3 length: 13 residues. Germline-derived CDR1 and CDR2 are MDHEN and SYDVKM. CDR3 bases: TGTGCCAGCAGACTCGACGGGCGGGATGGCTACACCTTC. Protein: CASRLDGRDGYTF.

The V and J genes are TRBV7-6 and TRBJ2-2, with 10 bases fitting TRBD2. The germline CDR1 and CDR2 sequences are SGHVS and FNYEAQ. The V and J ends lost 0 bases and 3 bases, in that order; junction bases with no gene match: 10. This CDR3 contains 19 residues. CDR3 DNA sequence: TGTGCCAGCAGCTTAGCACTGGCTAGCGGGAGTCTGGACACCGGGGAGCTGTTTTTT. This encodes CASSLALASGSLDTGELFF.